This T cell receptor (beta chain) came from a study of T cell responses to AZD1222 COVID-19 vaccine. Study-wide results and limits: Two AZD1222 administrations were followed by greater Spike-specific TCR breadth and depth. Donors skewed white British and female; clonal diversity was possibly underestimated. Among AZD1222 vaccinees, only six were seropositive at baseline.

The protocol was immunoSEQ multiplex PCR, while the TCRdb copy is restricted to in-frame clones and leaves out a portion. Among over 100,000 clones listed, 70% to 90% were seen once. J was trimmed by 1 base and V by 6 bases; bases with no gene match: 5. Germline V gene data show CDR1 as MNHEY and CDR2 as SVGAGI. This CDR3 region has 15 residues. A note on this clone: Its antigen remains unknown.

The receptor was derived from an adult in good health. The chain carries TRBV6-5 and TRBJ1-1; 10 bases line up with TRBD1. Sequenced here: peripheral blood, sampled on day 0 of AZD1222 vaccination. The CDR3 sequence is CASSRTGGGNTEAFF. The CDR3, as DNA: TGTGCCAGCAGCCGGACAGGGGGGGGGAACACTGAAGCTTTCTTT.